The 21 T cell receptor beta chains in this list originate from one sample, sequenced in a study of blood T cells in healthy people across ages. With a J-beta primer mix and a sample-barcoded 5' primer, a second PCR ran roughly 6 to 11 cycles. MiXCR, applied by TCRdb to the 5' RACE reads, yields one record per CDR3 protein. The top ten clones hold roughly two fifths of a sample with hundreds of thousands of distinct CDR3 sequences, roughly 53% of them seen once. Sequences were obtained from blood. These receptors came from a man older than 75 in good health.

The V gene is TRBV24-1, the J gene TRBJ2-3, with 9 bases that match TRBD1. Germline-derived CDR1 and CDR2 are KGHDR and SFDVKD. The CDR3 spans 18 residues. The V segment lost 4 bases and the J segment 2 bases; nucleotides outside the gene matches: 12. CDR3 bases: TGTGCCACCAGTGAGTCCCCCCGGACAGGGGCCTCCACAGATACGCAGTATTTT. Protein sequence: CATSESPRTGASTDTQYF.

This clonotype has just one count. The rearrangement joins TRBV24-1 to TRBJ1-2, with TRBD1 matching 7 bases. Germline V gene sequence: CDR1 KGHDR, CDR2 SFDVKD. The CDR3 totals 13 residues. With 4 bases clipped from V and 4 bases from J, the junction kept 2 bases outside the gene matches. In DNA form, the CDR3 reads TGTGCCACCAGTGAAGGGACAGCCTATGGCTACACCTTC. Protein: CATSEGTAYGYTF.

The V and J genes are TRBV9 and TRBJ2-4, with D possibly being TRBD2 (5 bases). From germline, CDR1 is SGDLS and CDR2 YYNGEE. CDR3 length equals 14 residues. V dropped 0 bases and J dropped 10 bases, with 14 bases sitting between them. CDR3 DNA sequence: TGTGCCAGCAGCGTAGGGGCGGGCCTGGGAATTCAGTACTTC. Translated: CASSVGAGLGIQYF.

The gene calls are TRBV5-1 and TRBJ2-3; D uncertain. The CDR3 runs 15 residues. V was shortened by 3 bases and J by 0 bases, with 11 bases between the two germline ends. CDR1 and CDR2 (germline): SGHRS, YFSETQ. The CDR3 DNA reads TGCGCCAGCAGCTCCGCTGCGGCTAGCACAGATACGCAGTATTTT. Encoded protein: CASSSAAASTDTQYF.

The rearrangement uses TRBV7-9 and TRBJ2-7; D gene unclear. The DNA matches TRBJ2-4 better at its end, which makes the J call doubtful. The CDR3 length is 12 residues. The germline CDR1 and CDR2 sequences are SEHNR and FQNEAQ (reference sequence). In DNA, the CDR3 is TGTGCCAGCAGCCCCTGGGATCCCATTCAGTACTTC. Its protein is CASSPWDPIQYF.

J is TRBJ2-5 and V is TRBV28; D uncertain. Gene TRBJ2-7 matches the end of the DNA better, so the J call may be wrong. CDR1 MDHEN and CDR2 SYDVKM come from the germline V gene. This CDR3 has 14 amino acids. This CDR3 is CASSLGGPFYEQYF. DNA for the CDR3: TGTGCCAGCAGTTTAGGCGGTCCTTTCTACGAGCAGTACTTC.

In regard to this clonotype: One end of the junction is discordant with germline, which a read error may explain. The gene calls are TRBV7-9 and TRBJ1-6; D unresolved. The CDR3 consists of 11 residues. Germline CDR1 is SEHNR and CDR2 is FQNEAQ (reference sequence). CDR3 loop: CASSGNLPLHF. The DNA for the CDR3 is TGTGCCAGCAGTGGGAATTTACCCCTCCACTTT.

The rearrangement uses TRBV6-6 and TRBJ1-2; possible D gene TRBD1, 6 bases. This CDR3 is built from 14 residues. Per germline, CDR1 MNHNY and CDR2 SVGAGI (reference sequence). With 7 bases removed from V and 3 bases from J, the gap between germline ends came to 15 bases. The DNA for the CDR3 is TGTGCCAGCAATAAACAGGGAGTTGACTATGGCTACACCTTC. Translated, it gives CASNKQGVDYGYTF.

The J gene is TRBJ2-4, the V gene TRBV7-9; D call uncertain. Germline V CDR1 and CDR2: SEHNR, FQNEAQ (reference sequence). The CDR3 loop spans 16 amino acids. V lost 4 bases, J lost 2 bases, and 15 bases lay in between. The CDR3 region has the DNA TGTGCCAGCAGCTATAGGACCGGCCCCACCAAAAACATTCAGTACTTC. Translated: CASSYRTGPTKNIQYF.

V gene TRBV24-1 combines with J gene TRBJ2-5; 9 bases match TRBD2. Germline V gene sequence: CDR1 KGHDR, CDR2 SFDVKD. The CDR3 runs to 14 residues. V shed 4 bases, J shed 5 bases, and the junction held 4 bases outside the gene matches. The CDR3 DNA follows: TGTGCCACCAGTGAGGCTAGCGGGATCGAGACCCAGTACTTC. Translation gives CATSEASGIETQYF.

This clonotype was found a few times. The J gene is TRBJ2-1, the V gene TRBV7-9; D may be TRBD1 (6 bases). Germline assignment: CDR1 SEHNR and CDR2 FQNEAQ (reference sequence). The V end lost 4 bases, the J end lost 12 bases, and 13 bases lay between the germline ends. The CDR3 extends over 12 amino acids. Written as DNA, the CDR3 is TGTGCCAGCAGCTCCCGGACAGTATCGCAGTTCTTC. Protein: CASSSRTVSQFF.

The CDR3 sequence: CASSSGQHTEAFF. The CDR3 bases are TGTGCCAGCAGTTCTGGACAGCACACTGAAGCTTTCTTT. The V gene is TRBV27, the J gene TRBJ1-1; a possible D gene is TRBD1 (6 bases). CDR3 size: 13 residues. Per the germline V gene, CDR1 is MNHEY and CDR2 is SMNVEV (reference sequence). V lost 4 bases to trimming and J lost 3 bases, with 9 bases between them.

This clonotype has only a few counts. V is TRBV4-2 and J is TRBJ2-1, with 7 nucleotides matching TRBD2. V gave up 4 bases and J gave up 5 bases; unmatched junction bases: 11. Looked up from germline, CDR1 is LGHNA and CDR2 is YNFKEQ. The CDR3 covers 16 residues. The CDR3 loop is CASSREEGLLNNEQFF. DNA of the CDR3: TGTGCCAGCAGCCGGGAAGAGGGACTACTAAACAATGAGCAGTTCTTC.

The chain links TRBV7-9 to TRBJ1-5; D possibly corresponds to TRBD1 (6 bases). The CDR3 has 14 amino acids. CDR1 SEHNR and CDR2 FQNEAQ come from the germline V gene (reference sequence). Trimming took off 3 bases at V and 7 bases at J, with 13 bases between the two ends. The CDR3 spells CASSFEGGGQPQHF. The CDR3 bases are TGTGCCAGCAGCTTTGAAGGGGGTGGACAGCCCCAGCATTTT.

V is TRBV28 and J is TRBJ2-3, with a weak D call TRBD1 (6 bases). The ends were cut back, 6 bases at V and 14 bases at J, with 18 bases in the middle. Germline loops: CDR1 MDHEN, CDR2 SYDVKM. CDR3 length: 12 amino acids. CDR3 nucleotides: TGTGCCAGCAGCCTCGTAGGGGGAGACGCGTATTTT. Amino acid sequence: CASSLVGGDAYF.

The chain couples TRBV7-2 to TRBJ2-5; D possibly matches TRBD1 or TRBD2 (5 bases each). Trimming shortened V by 4 bases and J by 9 bases, and 9 bases separated the two germline ends. Germline CDR1 SGHTA, CDR2 FQGNSA. The CDR3 loop spans 11 amino acids. DNA of the CDR3: TGTGCCAGCAGCTCGGGGCGGGCCCAGTACTTC. Amino acid sequence: CASSSGRAQYF.

The gene calls are TRBV2 and TRBJ2-3; 8 bases align to TRBD2. J was trimmed by 11 bases and V by 6 bases; bases with no gene match: 13. The germline V gene has CDR1 SNHLY and CDR2 FYNNEI. The CDR3 runs to 14 residues. The CDR3 DNA follows: TGTGCCAGCAGCTTAGGAGCGGGGGAGGTGAAGCAGTATTTT. Translating gives CASSLGAGEVKQYF.

The V and J genes are TRBV28 and TRBJ1-2, with D perhaps TRBD1 (5 bases). Germline V gene data show CDR1 as MDHEN and CDR2 as SYDVKM. Trimming left V 3 bases short and J 4 bases short, with 12 bases between. CDR3 size: 14 residues. The CDR3 reads CASSLERGIYGYTF. The CDR3 region has the DNA TGTGCCAGCAGTTTGGAAAGGGGAATCTATGGCTACACCTTC.

At least ten counts were recorded for this clonotype. The chain couples TRBV11-2 to TRBJ2-7, with TRBD2 matching over 9 bases. Germline lookup yields CDR1 SGHAT and CDR2 FQNNGV. With V trimmed by 3 bases and J by 5 bases, 5 bases remained unmatched. The CDR3 runs to 14 residues. Written as DNA, the CDR3 is TGTGCCAGCAGCTTGGTAGCGGGAGCCAACGAGCAGTACTTC. This gives the protein CASSLVAGANEQYF.

The gene calls are TRBV7-9 and TRBJ2-1; tentatively, D is TRBD1 (6 bases). This CDR3 region has 19 residues. The germline V gene encodes CDR1 SEHNR and CDR2 FQNEAQ (reference sequence). Trimming stripped 2 bases from V and 0 bases from J, with 20 bases between. The CDR3 loop is CASSLLNRVMSGSYNEQFF. The CDR3 nucleotides read TGTGCCAGCAGCTTATTAAACAGGGTGATGTCGGGCTCCTACAATGAGCAGTTCTTC.

This clonotype was found a few times. The J gene is TRBJ2-1, the V gene TRBV12-3 or TRBV12-4, with TRBD2 identical over 8 bases. The CDR3 consists of 15 residues. After removal of 6 bases from V and 8 bases from J, the junction contained 12 bases not matched to a gene. The CDR3 DNA is TGTGCCAGCAGACTCACTAGCGGAGCACCTTATGAGCAGTTCTTC. It codes for CASRLTSGAPYEQFF.